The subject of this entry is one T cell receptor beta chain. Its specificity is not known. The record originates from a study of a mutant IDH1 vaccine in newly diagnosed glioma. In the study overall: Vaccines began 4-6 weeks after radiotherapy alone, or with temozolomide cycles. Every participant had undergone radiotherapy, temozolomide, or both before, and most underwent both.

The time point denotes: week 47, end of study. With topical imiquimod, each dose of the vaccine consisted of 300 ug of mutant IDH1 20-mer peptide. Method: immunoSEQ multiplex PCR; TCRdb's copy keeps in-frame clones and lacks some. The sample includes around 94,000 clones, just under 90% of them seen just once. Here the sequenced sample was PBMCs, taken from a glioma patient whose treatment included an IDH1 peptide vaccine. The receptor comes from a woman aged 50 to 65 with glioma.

The CDR3 region is CASSFGNGQETQYF. CDR3 bases: TGCGCCAGCAGCTTCGGGAATGGTCAAGAGACCCAGTACTTC. V usage is TRBV5-1 and J usage is TRBJ2-5; the D gene is possibly TRBD2 (5 bases). Trimming left V 2 bases short and J 2 bases short, with 10 bases between. The CDR3 is 14 residues long. Germline V gene lookup returns CDR1 SGHRS and CDR2 YFSETQ.